The clone carrying this T cell receptor (beta chain) occurred many times. The target antigen is unknown. The junction differs from germline at one of its ends, possibly a read error. The entry originates in a study of molecular identifiers for immune sequencing clone quantification. The study, taken as a whole, reports: Clones exceeding 20 RNA copies carried over 99% of effector molecules but under 1% of naive-cell molecules.

The CDR3 is made up of 14 amino acids. CDR1 is SEHNR, CDR2 FQNEAQ, per germline (reference sequence). Previously described methods with listed TCR primers produced the bulk TCR libraries. TCRdb re-called the PCR reads with MiXCR, one entry per CDR3 protein. The sample yields approximately 630,000 distinct CDR3 sequences, less than 30% seen once. Every naive CD8 library was made from between about 17,000 and 1,100,000 sorted cells with 10%, 30% or 50% RNA. Naive CD8 T cells were picked out by sorting for CD8+CD4-CCR7+CD45RA+. Sequenced sample: naive CD8+ T cells from blood, with Jurkat cell RNA spiked in. Subset meaning: FACS-sorted CD8+CD4-CCR7+CD45RA+ naive T cells. The V call is TRBV7-9, the J call TRBJ2-1, with a possible D match to TRBD2 (6 bases). This receptor was identified in a human donor in good health. Some libraries in this study had Jurkat cell RNA spiked in. The CDR3: CASSFSGSSNEQFF. Here the CDR3 DNA reads TGCGCCAGCAGCTTCAGCGGGTCCTCAAATGAGCAGTTCTTC.